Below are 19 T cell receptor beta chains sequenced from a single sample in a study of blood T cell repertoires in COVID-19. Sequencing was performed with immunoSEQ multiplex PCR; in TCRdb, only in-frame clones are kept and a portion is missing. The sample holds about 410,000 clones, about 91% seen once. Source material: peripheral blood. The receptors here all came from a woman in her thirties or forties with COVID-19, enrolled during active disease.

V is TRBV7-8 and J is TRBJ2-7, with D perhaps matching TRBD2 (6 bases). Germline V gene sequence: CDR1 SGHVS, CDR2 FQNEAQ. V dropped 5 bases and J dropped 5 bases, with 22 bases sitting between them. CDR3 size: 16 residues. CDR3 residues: CASSLTRPGSVNEQYF. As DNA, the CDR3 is TGTGCCAGCAGCCTTACCCGCCCCGGGAGCGTAAACGAGCAGTACTTC.

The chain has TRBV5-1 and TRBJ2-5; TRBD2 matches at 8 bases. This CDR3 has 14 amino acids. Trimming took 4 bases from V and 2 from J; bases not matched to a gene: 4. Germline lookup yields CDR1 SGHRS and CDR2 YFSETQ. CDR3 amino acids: CASSQGLVQETQYF. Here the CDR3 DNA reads TGCGCCAGCAGCCAGGGACTAGTTCAAGAGACCCAGTACTTC.

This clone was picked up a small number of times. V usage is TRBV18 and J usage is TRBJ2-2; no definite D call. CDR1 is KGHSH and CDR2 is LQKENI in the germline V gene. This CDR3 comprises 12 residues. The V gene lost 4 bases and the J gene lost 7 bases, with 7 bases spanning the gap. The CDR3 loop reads CASSLPRGELFF. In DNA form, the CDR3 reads TGTGCCAGCTCACTACCGCGCGGGGAGCTGTTTTTT.

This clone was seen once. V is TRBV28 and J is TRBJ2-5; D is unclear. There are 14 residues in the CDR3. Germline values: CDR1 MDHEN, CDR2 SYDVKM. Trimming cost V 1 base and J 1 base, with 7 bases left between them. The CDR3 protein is CASSLFNSQETQYF. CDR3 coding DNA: TGTGCCAGCAGTTTATTTAACAGCCAAGAGACCCAGTACTTC.

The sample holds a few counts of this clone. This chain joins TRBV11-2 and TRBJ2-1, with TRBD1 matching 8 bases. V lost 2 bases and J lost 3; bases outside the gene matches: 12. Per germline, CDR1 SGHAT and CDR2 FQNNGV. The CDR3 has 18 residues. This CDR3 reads CASSLWRGTGGFYNEQFF. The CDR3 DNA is TGTGCCAGCAGCTTATGGAGAGGAACAGGGGGGTTCTACAATGAGCAGTTCTTC.

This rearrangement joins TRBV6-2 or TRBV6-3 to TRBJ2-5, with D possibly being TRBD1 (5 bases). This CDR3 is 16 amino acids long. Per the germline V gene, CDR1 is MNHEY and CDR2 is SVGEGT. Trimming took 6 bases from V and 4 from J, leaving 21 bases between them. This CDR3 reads CASSQAKRGSRETQYF. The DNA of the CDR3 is TGTGCCAGCAGCCAAGCCAAAAGGGGAAGTCGAGAGACCCAGTACTTC.

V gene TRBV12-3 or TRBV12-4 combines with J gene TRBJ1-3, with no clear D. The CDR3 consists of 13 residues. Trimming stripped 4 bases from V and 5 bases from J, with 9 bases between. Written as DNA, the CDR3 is TGTGCCAGCAGTTCGGCAGGAAGAAACACCATATATTTT. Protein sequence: CASSSAGRNTIYF.

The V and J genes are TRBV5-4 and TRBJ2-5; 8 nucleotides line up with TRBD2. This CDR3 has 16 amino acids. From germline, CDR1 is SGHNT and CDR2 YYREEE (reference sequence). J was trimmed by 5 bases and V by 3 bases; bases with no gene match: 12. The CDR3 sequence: CASSSATGTRGETQYF. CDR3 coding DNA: TGTGCCAGCAGCTCAGCGACCGGGACTAGAGGGGAGACCCAGTACTTC. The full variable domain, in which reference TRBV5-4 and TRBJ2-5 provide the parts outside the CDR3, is ETGVTQSPTHLIKTRGQQVTLRCSSQSGHNTVSWYQQALGQGPQFIFQYYREEENGRGNFPPRFSGLQFPNYSSELNVNALELDDSALYLCASSSATGTRGETQYFGPGTRLLVL.

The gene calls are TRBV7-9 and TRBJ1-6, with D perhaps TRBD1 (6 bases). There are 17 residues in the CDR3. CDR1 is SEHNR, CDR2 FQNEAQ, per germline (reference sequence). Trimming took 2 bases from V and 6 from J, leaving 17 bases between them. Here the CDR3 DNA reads TGTGCCAGCAGCTTATATGGGGGGGCAGGAGTTAATTCACCCCTCCACTTT. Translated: CASSLYGGAGVNSPLHF.

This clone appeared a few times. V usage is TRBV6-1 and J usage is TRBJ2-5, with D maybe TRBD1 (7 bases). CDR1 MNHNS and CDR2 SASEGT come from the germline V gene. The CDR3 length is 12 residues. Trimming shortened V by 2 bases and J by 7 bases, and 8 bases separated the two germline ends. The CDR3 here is CASSEQGGTQYF. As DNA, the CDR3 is TGTGCCAGCAGTGAACAGGGGGGGACCCAGTACTTC.

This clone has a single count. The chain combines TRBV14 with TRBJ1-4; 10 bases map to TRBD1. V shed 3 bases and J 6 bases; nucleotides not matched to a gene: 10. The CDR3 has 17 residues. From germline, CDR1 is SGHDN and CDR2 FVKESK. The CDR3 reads CASSHTPGQGPYEKLFF. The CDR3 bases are TGTGCCAGCAGCCACACACCGGGACAGGGGCCCTATGAAAAACTGTTTTTT.

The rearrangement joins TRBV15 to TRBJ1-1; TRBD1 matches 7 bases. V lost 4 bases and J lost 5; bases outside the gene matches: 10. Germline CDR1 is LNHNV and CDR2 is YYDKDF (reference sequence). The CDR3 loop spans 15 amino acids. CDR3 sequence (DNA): TGTGCCACCAGCACTTCGACAGGGATGGTGACTGAAGCTTTCTTT. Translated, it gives CATSTSTGMVTEAFF.

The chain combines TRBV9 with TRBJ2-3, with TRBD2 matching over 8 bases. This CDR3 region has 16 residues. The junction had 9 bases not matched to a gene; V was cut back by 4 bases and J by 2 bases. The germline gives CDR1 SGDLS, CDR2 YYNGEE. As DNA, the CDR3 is TGTGCCAGCAGCCCCCTAACGGGAGGGTCCACAGATACGCAGTATTTT. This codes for CASSPLTGGSTDTQYF.

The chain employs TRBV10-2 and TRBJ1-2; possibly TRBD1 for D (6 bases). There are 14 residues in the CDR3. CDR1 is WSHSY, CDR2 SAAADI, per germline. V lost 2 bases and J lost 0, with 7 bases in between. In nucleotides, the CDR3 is TGCGCCAGCAGTGAGGGACAGACTAACTATGGCTACACCTTC. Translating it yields CASSEGQTNYGYTF.

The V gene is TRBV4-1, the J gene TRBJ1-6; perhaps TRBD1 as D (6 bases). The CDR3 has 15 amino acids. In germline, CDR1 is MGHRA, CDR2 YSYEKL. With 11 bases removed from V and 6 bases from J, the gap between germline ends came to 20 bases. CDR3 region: CASRQAHQPNSPLHF. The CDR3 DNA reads TGCGCCTCCAGACAGGCCCATCAACCTAATTCACCCCTCCACTTT.

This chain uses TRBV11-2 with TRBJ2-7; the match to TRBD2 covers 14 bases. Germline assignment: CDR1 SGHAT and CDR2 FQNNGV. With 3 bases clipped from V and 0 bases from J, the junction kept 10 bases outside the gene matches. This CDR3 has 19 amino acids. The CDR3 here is CASSFTTGTSGRSSYEQYF. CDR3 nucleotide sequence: TGTGCCAGCAGCTTTACGACCGGGACTAGCGGGAGAAGCTCCTACGAGCAGTACTTC.

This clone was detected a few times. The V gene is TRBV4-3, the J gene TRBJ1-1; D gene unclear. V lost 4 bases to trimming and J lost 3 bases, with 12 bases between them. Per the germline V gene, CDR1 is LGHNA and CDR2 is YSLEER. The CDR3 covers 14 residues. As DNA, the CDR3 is TGCGCCAGCAGCCCTGGGCGGGAATACACTGAAGCTTTCTTT. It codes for CASSPGREYTEAFF.

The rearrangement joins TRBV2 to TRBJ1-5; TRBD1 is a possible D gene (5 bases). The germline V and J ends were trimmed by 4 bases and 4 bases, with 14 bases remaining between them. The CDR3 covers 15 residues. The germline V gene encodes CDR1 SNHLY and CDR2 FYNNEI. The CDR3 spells CASSVTPTANQPQHF. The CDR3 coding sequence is TGTGCCAGCAGTGTAACTCCGACAGCTAATCAGCCCCAGCATTTT.

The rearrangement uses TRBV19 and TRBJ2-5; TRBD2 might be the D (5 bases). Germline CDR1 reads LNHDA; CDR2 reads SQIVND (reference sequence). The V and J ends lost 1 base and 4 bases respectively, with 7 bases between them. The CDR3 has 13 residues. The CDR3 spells CASSIGGIETQYF. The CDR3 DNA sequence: TGTGCCAGTAGTATAGGAGGGATAGAGACCCAGTACTTC. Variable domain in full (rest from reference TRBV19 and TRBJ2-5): DGGITQSPKYLFRKEGQNVTLSCEQNLNHDAMYWYRQDPGQGLRLIYYSQIVNDFQKGDIAEGYSVSREKKESFPLTVTSAQKNPTAFYLCASSIGGIETQYFGPGTRLLVL.